Shown below are 15 T cell receptor beta chains from a single sample sequenced in a study of T cells after yellow fever vaccination (dated by TCRdb to 2018 to 2020). Per the publication, the treatment or condition label means: live attenuated yellow fever vaccine strain. Library preparation was by 5' RACE. TCRdb lists the instrument as Illumina HiSeq 2500. Using fastp trimming at Q25 and MiXCR clonotype assembly, TCRdb reanalyzed the public sequencing data and kept in-frame beta chains. Entries that share a CDR3 protein sequence are merged under the most common genes and DNA. The sample table lists 300,000 to 400,000 distinct CDR3 sequences, over 8% of them with a count of one. Of the sample, more than 15% is held by the ten largest clones. Specimen: PBMCs, collected on the day of the first yellow fever vaccination. These receptors were obtained from a man younger than 35 who received the YFV17D yellow fever vaccine.

This clonotype was seen repeatedly, ten times or more. This chain links TRBV6-2 or TRBV6-3 with TRBJ2-7, with D maybe TRBD1 (5 bases). CDR3 length: 16 residues. The germline gives CDR1 MNHEY, CDR2 SVGEGT. Trimming pared 2 bases from V and 2 bases from J, leaving 16 bases between. The CDR3 spells CASSYHGQGPTYEQYV. The DNA of the CDR3 is TGTGCCAGCAGTTACCATGGACAAGGTCCGACCTACGAGCAGTACGTC.

There are a few counts of this clonotype. The chain joins TRBV6-1 to TRBJ2-1; 8 bases line up with TRBD1. CDR1 is MNHNS and CDR2 is SASEGT in the germline V gene. Trimming cost V 8 bases and J 3 bases; bases outside gene matches: 12. The CDR3 is 16 residues long. CDR3 DNA: TGTGCCAGCTTTTCCCAACCGGGACAGGACTACAATGAGCAGTTCTTC. It codes for CASFSQPGQDYNEQFF.

Many counts were recorded for this clonotype. J is TRBJ2-7 and V is TRBV5-1; D is possibly TRBD1 (6 bases). V was clipped by 5 bases and J by 6 bases, with 18 bases between them. CDR1 and CDR2 (germline): SGHRS, YFSETQ. The CDR3 runs 14 residues. The CDR3 here is CASRSEQGFFEQYF. DNA of the CDR3: TGCGCCAGCAGATCGGAGCAGGGGTTCTTCGAGCAGTACTTC.

This clonotype was seen a handful of times. The J gene is TRBJ1-4, the V gene TRBV4-1, with a weak D call TRBD1 (5 bases). The germline gives CDR1 MGHRA, CDR2 YSYEKL. Trimming left V 2 bases short and J 10 bases short, with 11 bases between. This CDR3 has 13 amino acids. As DNA, the CDR3 is TGCGCCAGCAGCCAAAGCATGGGGGGAAAACTGTTTTTT. Protein sequence: CASSQSMGGKLFF.

This chain uses TRBV6-2 or TRBV6-3 with TRBJ2-7, with a tentative D call TRBD2 (5 bases). V was pared by 0 bases and J by 1 base, with 16 bases between. There are 17 residues in the CDR3. In germline, CDR1 is MNHEY, CDR2 SVGEGT. This CDR3 is CASSYSTRAGDSYEQYF. In DNA, the CDR3 is TGTGCCAGCAGTTACTCGACTCGGGCGGGTGATTCCTACGAGCAGTACTTC.

This clonotype was counted between two and nine times. This rearrangement joins TRBV5-6 to TRBJ1-5, with D tentatively TRBD1 (6 bases). Germline values: CDR1 SGHDT, CDR2 YYEEEE. V dropped 1 base and J dropped 7 bases, with 12 bases sitting between them. The CDR3 length is 14 residues. This CDR3 reads CASSLTGMAQPQHF. The CDR3, as DNA: TGTGCCAGCAGCTTGACAGGGATGGCCCAGCCCCAGCATTTT.

The V and J genes are TRBV9 and TRBJ2-1; TRBD1 aligns across 10 bases. V was pared by 0 bases and J by 5 bases, with 11 bases of the junction left unmatched. Germline-derived CDR1 and CDR2 are SGDLS and YYNGEE. CDR3 length: 18 amino acids. The CDR3 sequence: CASSVAIGDRGGDNEQFF. Written as DNA, the CDR3 is TGTGCCAGCAGCGTAGCTATCGGGGACAGGGGAGGGGACAATGAGCAGTTCTTC.

The V call is TRBV18, the J call TRBJ2-7; unclear D gene. The length of the CDR3 is 11 residues. Germline V gene lookup returns CDR1 KGHSH and CDR2 LQKENI. The V end was cut by 3 bases, the J end by 6 bases, with 6 bases between. CDR3 region: CASSPGGEQYV. The CDR3 region has the DNA TGTGCCAGCTCACCGGGTGGCGAGCAGTACGTC.

The CDR3 region is CASSFSAGRYNEQFF. CDR3 DNA: TGTGCCAGCAGTTTTTCAGCGGGCCGGTACAATGAGCAGTTCTTC. The rearrangement links TRBV12-3 or TRBV12-4 to TRBJ2-1, with D possibly matching TRBD2 (6 bases). V lost 3 bases, J lost 4 bases, and 13 bases lay in between. There are 15 residues in the CDR3.

V usage is TRBV7-6 and J usage is TRBJ2-3; TRBD2 might be the D (7 bases). CDR1 is SGHVS and CDR2 is FNYEAQ in the germline V gene. V was cut by 5 bases and J by 6 bases, with 15 bases left in between. This CDR3 comprises 14 residues. CDR3 protein: CASSLRGAADTQYF. As DNA, the CDR3 is TGTGCCAGCAGCCTCCGGGGGGCAGCTGATACGCAGTATTTT. The whole variable domain, filled in from reference TRBV7-6 and TRBJ2-3, reads GAGVSQSPRYKVTKRGQDVALRCDPISGHVSLYWYRQALGQGPEFLTYFNYEAQQDKSGLPNDRFSAERPEGSISTLTIQRTEQRDSAMYRCASSLRGAADTQYFGPGTRLTVL.

The rearrangement joins TRBV4-2 to TRBJ2-2; 7 nucleotides line up with TRBD2. Losses at the gene ends were 1 base for V and 5 bases for J; bases not matched to a gene: 4. Germline V gene lookup returns CDR1 LGHNA and CDR2 YNFKEQ. The CDR3 consists of 15 residues. CDR3 DNA: TGTGCCAGCAGCCAAGCGGGGGGAGAGACCGGGGAGCTGTTTTTT. It yields the protein CASSQAGGETGELFF.

This clonotype came up a few times. V usage is TRBV15 and J usage is TRBJ1-1; D unresolved. The CDR3 length is 12 residues. The germline CDR1 and CDR2 sequences are LNHNV and YYDKDF (reference sequence). V dropped 2 bases and J dropped 7 bases, with 8 bases sitting between them. Here the CDR3 reads CATSRMGNEAFF. The CDR3 coding sequence is TGTGCCACCAGCAGAATGGGTAATGAAGCTTTCTTT.

The rearrangement links TRBV2 to TRBJ2-7; the D is unclear. The germline V gene encodes CDR1 SNHLY and CDR2 FYNNEI. This CDR3 comprises 15 residues. V was pared by 5 bases and J by 0 bases, with 14 bases between. Written as DNA, the CDR3 is TGTGCCAGCAGTCTAACCCTGACCGTCTCCTACGAGCAGTACTTC. Residues: CASSLTLTVSYEQYF.

This chain uses TRBV6-1 with TRBJ1-2; D is ambiguous. The CDR3 covers 14 residues. With 9 bases removed from V and 8 bases from J, the gap between germline ends came to 22 bases. From germline, CDR1 is MNHNS and CDR2 SASEGT. The CDR3 sequence is CASSVEGRLRGYTF. CDR3 in DNA: TGTGCCAGTTCCGTAGAGGGCCGCCTTAGGGGCTACACCTTC.

This chain links TRBV5-8 with TRBJ2-1, with TRBD2 identical over 14 bases. The CDR3 is 15 amino acids. Germline values: CDR1 SGHTS, CDR2 YDEGEE. Germline trimming cut 2 bases from V and 8 bases from J; bases unmatched to any gene: 3. The CDR3 protein is CASSFGLAGGDEQFF. CDR3 sequence (DNA): TGTGCCAGCAGCTTTGGACTAGCGGGGGGTGATGAGCAGTTCTTC.